Presented here are 17 T cell receptor beta chains from one specimen sequenced in a study of post-analysis software for immune sequencing data. Study-wide results and limits: Four to six TRBV segments were more frequent in patients than controls; TRBV5-6, TRBV5-1 and TRBV20-1 belonged to this group.

Tagging with unique molecular identifiers was a feature of the TCR beta cDNA libraries. TCRdb used MiXCR to reprocess the PCR reads, holding one entry per CDR3 protein. Among approximately 690,000 distinct CDR3 sequences, approximately 60% were seen once, and the ten largest hold 11%. No antigen has been identified for these receptors. Sequencing was done on a sample of blood. These receptors were taken from a girl aged 2-10 years with multiple sclerosis.

This chain joins TRBV20-1 and TRBJ2-4; TRBD1 agrees at 8 bases. The DNA end is a closer match to TRBJ2-7, so the J assignment may be wrong. The germline V gene encodes CDR1 DFQATT and CDR2 SNEGSKA (reference sequence). There are 13 residues in the CDR3. The CDR3 DNA follows: TGCAGTGCTCCCCGGACAGGGCATTACGAGCAGTACTTC. This encodes CSAPRTGHYEQYF.

This chain uses TRBV27 with TRBJ2-2, with D possibly matching TRBD2 (6 bases). Looked up from germline, CDR1 is MNHEY and CDR2 is SMNVEV (reference sequence). This CDR3 region has 15 residues. V shed 8 bases and J shed 5 bases, with 18 bases lying between them. CDR3: CASHKGRRGTGELFF. The CDR3 nucleotides read TGTGCCAGCCATAAGGGACGGAGGGGTACCGGGGAGCTGTTTTTT.

This clonotype turned up a few times. Here the CDR3 DNA reads TGTGCCAGCAGCCTGCGGACGGCTAGCTCCTACAATGAGCAGTTCTTC. This sequence encodes CASSLRTASSYNEQFF. The chain links TRBV9 to TRBJ2-1; D not certain. Trimming removed 4 bases at V and 0 bases at J, with 14 bases between. This CDR3 is 16 amino acids long. Germline assignment: CDR1 SGDLS and CDR2 YYNGEE. Combining the CDR3 with reference TRBV9 and TRBJ2-1 gives the whole variable domain DSGVTQTPKHLITATGQRVTLRCSPRSGDLSVYWYQQSLDQGLQFLIQYYNGEERAKGNILERFSAQQFPDLHSELNLSSLELGDSALYFCASSLRTASSYNEQFFGPGTRLTVL.

J is TRBJ2-5 and V is TRBV15; TRBD1 is a possible D gene (5 bases). In germline, CDR1 is LNHNV, CDR2 YYDKDF (reference sequence). Trimming took off 10 bases at V and 2 bases at J, with 23 bases between the two ends. The CDR3 runs 16 residues. CDR3: CASDSRQRLLQETQYF. The CDR3 DNA is TGTGCCAGCGATTCCAGACAGCGCCTTTTACAAGAGACCCAGTACTTC.

This clonotype was observed a few times. The V and J genes are TRBV25-1 and TRBJ2-1; the D gene is possibly TRBD1 (6 bases). Trimming left V 5 bases short and J 1 base short, with 15 bases between. The CDR3 totals 16 residues. The germline CDR1 and CDR2 sequences are MGHDK and SYGVNS. The chain's CDR3 is CASSSRTDRSYNEQFF. Written as DNA, the CDR3 is TGTGCCAGCAGTTCGCGGACAGATCGGTCCTACAATGAGCAGTTCTTC.

This chain connects TRBV5-1 to TRBJ2-7; TRBD1 matches at 7 bases. The end of the DNA fits TRBJ2-5 better, so the J call may be wrong. Germline V gives CDR1 SGHRS, CDR2 YFSETQ. CDR3 length: 15 amino acids. CDR3 bases: TGCGCCAGCAGCCCCGAGGTAGGGGGCCCAGAGACCCAGTACTTC. Encoded protein: CASSPEVGGPETQYF.

This clonotype was recorded a few times. The chain joins TRBV6-5 to TRBJ1-1; D unclear. Trimming took off 8 bases at V and 3 bases at J, with 22 bases between the two ends. The CDR3 sequence is 16 residues long. Germline CDR1 is MNHEY and CDR2 is SVGAGI. The DNA of the CDR3 is TGTGCCAGCTATTTCTTGAGGAGGGATGGAGACACTGAAGCTTTCTTT. It is translated as CASYFLRRDGDTEAFF.

The V and J genes are TRBV3-1 and TRBJ2-5; D uncertain. The CDR3 extends over 11 amino acids. From germline, CDR1 is LGHDT and CDR2 YNNKEL (reference sequence). V was shortened by 6 bases and J by 5 bases, with 7 bases between the two germline ends. The CDR3 reads CASSTMETQYF. For the CDR3, the DNA is TGTGCCAGCAGTACCATGGAGACCCAGTACTTC.

The chain is built from TRBV7-9 and TRBJ2-3; possible D gene TRBD2, 6 bases. Germline V gene data show CDR1 as SEHNR and CDR2 as FQNEAQ (reference sequence). The ends were cut back, 5 bases at V and 2 bases at J, with 17 bases in the middle. The CDR3 totals 16 residues. In DNA form, the CDR3 reads TGTGCCAGCAGCCAGACCCGGGACTCCACCACAGATACGCAGTATTTT. Its translation is CASSQTRDSTTDTQYF.

This rearrangement joins TRBV12-3 or TRBV12-4 to TRBJ2-7, with 10 bases fitting TRBD2. The J call may be in error: the DNA end matches TRBJ2-5 better. The CDR3 totals 15 residues. CDR3 region: CASSPQGLAPETQYF. The CDR3 coding sequence is TGTGCCAGCAGTCCCCAGGGACTAGCGCCAGAGACCCAGTACTTC.

This chain links TRBV29-1 with TRBJ1-1; tentative D call: TRBD1 (5 bases). The CDR3 totals 13 residues. CDR1 and CDR2 (germline): SQVTM, ANQGSEA. Trimming took off 6 bases at V and 5 bases at J, with 16 bases between the two ends. CDR3 bases: TGCAGCGTCATCCAGGGCCTATGGACTGAAGCTTTCTTT. Its translation: CSVIQGLWTEAFF. The full variable domain, its missing parts supplied by reference TRBV29-1 and TRBJ1-1, is SAVISQKPSRDICQRGTSLTIQCQVDSQVTMMFWYRQQPGQSLTLIATANQGSEATYESGFVIDKFPISRPNLTFSTLTVSNMSPEDSSIYLCSVIQGLWTEAFFGQGTRLTVV.

This chain uses TRBV4-2 with TRBJ2-7; D gene unclear. Germline loops: CDR1 LGHNA, CDR2 YNFKEQ. The CDR3 has 17 residues. V lost 2 bases and J lost 0, with 17 bases in between. The DNA for the CDR3 is TGTGCCAGCAGCCAAACAGTGGGCTCGCCAGGCTCCTACGAGCAGTACTTC. This encodes CASSQTVGSPGSYEQYF.

V gene TRBV5-6 combines with J gene TRBJ1-4; D might be TRBD1 (6 bases). The CDR3 sequence is 14 residues long. From germline, CDR1 is SGHDT and CDR2 YYEEEE. Trimming removed 7 bases at V and 8 bases at J, with 18 bases between. The CDR3 coding sequence is TGTGCCAGCGCCATAACGGGGGCCGGGGAAAAACTGTTTTTT. It specifies CASAITGAGEKLFF.

This clonotype has just a few counts. The CDR3 loop is CASSRTLNTEAFF. The CDR3 coding sequence is TGCGCCAGCAGCCGGACATTGAACACTGAAGCTTTCTTT. The chain uses TRBV5-1 and TRBJ1-1; maybe TRBD1 (5 bases). CDR1 is SGHRS, CDR2 YFSETQ, per germline. The germline V and J ends were trimmed by 4 bases and 0 bases, with 7 bases remaining between them. The CDR3 covers 13 residues.

The rearrangement joins TRBV9 to TRBJ2-1, with 9 bases matching TRBD1. The J call may be mistaken, given a closer DNA end match to TRBJ2-7. Germline lookup yields CDR1 SGDLS and CDR2 YYNGEE. This CDR3 comprises 15 residues. The CDR3 loop is CASSPPGTGIGEQYF. CDR3 sequence (DNA): TGTGCCAGCAGCCCCCCGGGGACAGGGATTGGTGAGCAGTACTTC.

The J gene is TRBJ2-4, the V gene TRBV29-1; a possible D gene is TRBD2 (5 bases). Judging by the DNA end, TRBJ2-7 fits better; the J call may be wrong. CDR1 SQVTM and CDR2 ANQGSEA come from the germline V gene. This CDR3 has 14 amino acids. The CDR3 bases are TGCAGCGCAGAGGGTCGGGGTCCTAAGAACGAGCAGTACTTC. It is translated as CSAEGRGPKNEQYF.

This clonotype came up a few times. The rearrangement uses TRBV18 and TRBJ2-3, with D tentatively TRBD2 (6 bases). CDR1 is KGHSH, CDR2 LQKENI, per germline. The V and J ends lost 6 bases and 5 bases respectively, with 15 bases between them. CDR3 length: 14 amino acids. The CDR3 bases are TGTGCCAGCTCCCGCGAGGAGGGAGGAGATACGCAGTATTTT. As protein: CASSREEGGDTQYF.